This T cell receptor beta chain was retrieved from a study of beta chain features in type 1 diabetes. On the study more broadly: In age, gender and cell yields, patients were similar to healthy donors.

Markers CD45RO/CCR7/CD25/CD127/CD95/CD27 served to sort CD4+ naive, central memory, regulatory and stem cell-like memory cells. Each population that was sorted was more than 98% pure. Expressed TCRB transcripts were sequenced because the isolated RNA had all been reverse transcribed beforehand. Assay used: immunoSEQ multiplex PCR; TCRdb lists only in-frame clones, some missing. The table lists 810,000 or so clones, roughly 17% of them singletons, with about 0.02% in the top ten. This receptor was identified in a young woman in good health. The sample consisted of naive CD4+ T cells from blood.

CDR3 amino acids: CASSLWGDGYEQYF. CDR3 DNA: TGTGCCAGCAGTTTATGGGGGGACGGCTACGAGCAGTACTTC. The V gene is TRBV27, the J gene TRBJ2-7, with D possibly being TRBD2 (6 bases). The CDR3 runs 14 residues. V lost 1 base and J 3 bases, leaving 10 bases between the germline ends. Germline lookup yields CDR1 MNHEY and CDR2 SMNVEV (reference sequence).